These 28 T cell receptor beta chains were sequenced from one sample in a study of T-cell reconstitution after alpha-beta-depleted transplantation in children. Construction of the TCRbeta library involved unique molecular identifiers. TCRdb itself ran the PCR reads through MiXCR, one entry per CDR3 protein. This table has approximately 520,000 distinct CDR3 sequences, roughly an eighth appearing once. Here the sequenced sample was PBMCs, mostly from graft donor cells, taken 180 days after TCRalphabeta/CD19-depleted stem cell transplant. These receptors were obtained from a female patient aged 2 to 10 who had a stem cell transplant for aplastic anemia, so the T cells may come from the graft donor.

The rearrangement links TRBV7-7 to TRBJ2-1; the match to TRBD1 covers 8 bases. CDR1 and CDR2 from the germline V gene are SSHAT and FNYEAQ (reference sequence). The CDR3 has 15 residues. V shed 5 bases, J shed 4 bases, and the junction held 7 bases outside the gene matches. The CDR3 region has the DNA TGTGCCAGCAGCCTGTTGACAGGGGAGTACAATGAGCAGTTCTTC. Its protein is CASSLLTGEYNEQFF. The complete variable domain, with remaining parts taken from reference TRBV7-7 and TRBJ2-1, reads GAGVSQSPRYKVTKRGQDVTLRCDPISSHATLYWYQQALGQGPEFLTYFNYEAQPDKSGLPSDRFSAERPEGSISTLTIQRTEQRDSAMYRCASSLLTGEYNEQFFGPGTRLTVL.

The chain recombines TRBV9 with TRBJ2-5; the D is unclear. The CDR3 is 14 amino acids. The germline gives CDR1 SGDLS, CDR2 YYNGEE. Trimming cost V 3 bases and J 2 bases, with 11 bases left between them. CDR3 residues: CASSATLVQETQYF. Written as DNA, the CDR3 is TGTGCCAGCAGCGCCACCCTAGTTCAAGAGACCCAGTACTTC.

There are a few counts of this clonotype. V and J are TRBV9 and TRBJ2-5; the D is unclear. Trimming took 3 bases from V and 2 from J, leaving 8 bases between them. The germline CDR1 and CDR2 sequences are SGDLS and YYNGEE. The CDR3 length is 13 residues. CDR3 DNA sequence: TGTGCCAGCAGCGCCACCGGACAAGAGACCCAGTACTTC. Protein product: CASSATGQETQYF. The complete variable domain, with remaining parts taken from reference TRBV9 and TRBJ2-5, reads DSGVTQTPKHLITATGQRVTLRCSPRSGDLSVYWYQQSLDQGLQFLIQYYNGEERAKGNILERFSAQQFPDLHSELNLSSLELGDSALYFCASSATGQETQYFGPGTRLLVL.

Written as DNA, the CDR3 is TGTGCCAGCATCGAGGAGGGGGACGGTCACTATGGCTACACCTTC. As protein: CASIEEGDGHYGYTF. The chain combines TRBV12-3 or TRBV12-4 with TRBJ1-2; D possibly corresponds to TRBD1 (6 bases). The CDR3 has 15 residues. Trimming left V 7 bases short and J 3 bases short, with 18 bases between.

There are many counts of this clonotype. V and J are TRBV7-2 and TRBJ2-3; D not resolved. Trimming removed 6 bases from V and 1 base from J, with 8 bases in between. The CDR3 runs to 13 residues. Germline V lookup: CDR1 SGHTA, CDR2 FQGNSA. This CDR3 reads CASSFRGTDTQYF. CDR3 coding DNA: TGTGCCAGCAGTTTTAGGGGCACAGATACGCAGTATTTT. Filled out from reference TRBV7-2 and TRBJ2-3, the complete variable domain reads GAGVSQSPSNKVTEKGKDVELRCDPISGHTALYWYRQSLGQGLEFLIYFQGNSAPDKSGLPSDRFSAERTGGSVSTLTIQRTQQEDSAVYLCASSFRGTDTQYFGPGTRLTVL.

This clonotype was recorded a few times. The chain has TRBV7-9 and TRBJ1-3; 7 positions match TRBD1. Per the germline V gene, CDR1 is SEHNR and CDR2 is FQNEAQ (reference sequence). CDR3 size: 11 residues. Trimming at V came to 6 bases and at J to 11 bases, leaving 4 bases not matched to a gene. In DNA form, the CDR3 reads TGTGCCAGCAGTTGGGACAGTCCCATATATTTT. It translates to CASSWDSPIYF.

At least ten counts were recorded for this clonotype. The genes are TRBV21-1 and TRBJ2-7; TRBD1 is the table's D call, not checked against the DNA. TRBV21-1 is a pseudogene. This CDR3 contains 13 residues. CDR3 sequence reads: CARTGGRIYEQYV. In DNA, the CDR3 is TGTGCCAGAACAGGGGGGAGAATCTACGAGCAGTACGTC.

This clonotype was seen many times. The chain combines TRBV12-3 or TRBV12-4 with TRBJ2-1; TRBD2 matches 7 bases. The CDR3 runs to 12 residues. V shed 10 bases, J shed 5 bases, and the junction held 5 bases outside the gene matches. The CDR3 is CANHRGDNEQFF. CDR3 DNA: TGTGCCAATCACCGGGGGGACAATGAGCAGTTCTTC.

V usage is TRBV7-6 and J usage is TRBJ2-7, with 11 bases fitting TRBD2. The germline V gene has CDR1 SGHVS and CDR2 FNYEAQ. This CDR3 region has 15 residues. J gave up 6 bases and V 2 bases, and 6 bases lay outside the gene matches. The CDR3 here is CASSLYGTSGGEQYF. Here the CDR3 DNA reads TGTGCCAGCAGCTTATATGGGACTAGCGGAGGCGAGCAGTACTTC.

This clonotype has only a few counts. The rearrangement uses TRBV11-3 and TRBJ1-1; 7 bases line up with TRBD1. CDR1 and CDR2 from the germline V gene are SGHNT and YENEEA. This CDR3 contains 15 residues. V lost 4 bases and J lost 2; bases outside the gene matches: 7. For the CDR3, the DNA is TGTGCCAGCAGCTCAAACAGGGGCAAAAACACTGAAGCTTTCTTT. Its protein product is CASSSNRGKNTEAFF.

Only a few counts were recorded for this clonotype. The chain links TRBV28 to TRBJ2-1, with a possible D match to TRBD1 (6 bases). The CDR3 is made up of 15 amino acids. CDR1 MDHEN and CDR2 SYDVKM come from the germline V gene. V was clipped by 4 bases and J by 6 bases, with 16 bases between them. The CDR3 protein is CASSSGTVQGNEQFF. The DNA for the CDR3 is TGTGCCAGCAGTTCGGGAACCGTACAGGGCAATGAGCAGTTCTTC.

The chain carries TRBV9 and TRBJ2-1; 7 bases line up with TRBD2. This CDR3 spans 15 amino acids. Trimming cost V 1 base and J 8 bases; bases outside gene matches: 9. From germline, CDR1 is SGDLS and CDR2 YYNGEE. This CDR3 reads CASSVSPTSSYEQFF. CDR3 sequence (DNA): TGTGCCAGCAGCGTAAGCCCGACTAGCTCCTATGAGCAGTTCTTC.

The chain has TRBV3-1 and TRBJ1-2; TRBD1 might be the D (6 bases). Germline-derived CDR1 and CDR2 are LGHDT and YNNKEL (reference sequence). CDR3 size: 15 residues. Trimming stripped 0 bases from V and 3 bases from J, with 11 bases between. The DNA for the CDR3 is TGTGCCAGCAGCCAAGATCACGGGGGCGACTATGGCTACACCTTC. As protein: CASSQDHGGDYGYTF. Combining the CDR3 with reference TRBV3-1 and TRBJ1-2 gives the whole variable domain DTAVSQTPKYLVTQMGNDKSIKCEQNLGHDTMYWYKQDSKKFLKIMFSYNNKELIINETVPNRFSPKSPDKAHLNLHINSLELGDSAVYFCASSQDHGGDYGYTFGSGTRLTVV.

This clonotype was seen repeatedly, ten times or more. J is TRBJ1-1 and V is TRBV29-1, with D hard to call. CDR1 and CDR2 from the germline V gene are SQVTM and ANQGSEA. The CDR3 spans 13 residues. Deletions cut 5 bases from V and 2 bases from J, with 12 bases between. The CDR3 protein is CSVLDGGNTEAFF. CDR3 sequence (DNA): TGCAGCGTTTTGGACGGTGGAAACACTGAAGCTTTCTTT.

The CDR3 DNA is TGTGCCAGCAGTCTTCAGGGGAAAGGCGCTGGAAACACCATATATTTT. Translation gives CASSLQGKGAGNTIYF. V usage is TRBV28 and J usage is TRBJ1-3; weak D call: TRBD1 (6 bases). Germline CDR1 and CDR2: MDHEN and SYDVKM. This CDR3 has 16 residues. Trimming cost V 5 bases and J 2 bases, with 16 bases left between them.

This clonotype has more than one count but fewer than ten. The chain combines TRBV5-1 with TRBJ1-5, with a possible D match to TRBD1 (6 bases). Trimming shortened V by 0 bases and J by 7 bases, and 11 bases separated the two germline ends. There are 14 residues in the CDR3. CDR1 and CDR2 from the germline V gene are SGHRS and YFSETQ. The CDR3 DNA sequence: TGCGCCAGCAGCTTGGGGGGGGCCTCGCAGCCCCAGCATTTT. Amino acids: CASSLGGASQPQHF. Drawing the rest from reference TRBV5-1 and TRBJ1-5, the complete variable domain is KAGVTQTPRYLIKTRGQQVTLSCSPISGHRSVSWYQQTPGQGLQFLFEYFSETQRNKGNFPGRFSGRQFSNSRSEMNVSTLELGDSALYLCASSLGGASQPQHFGDGTRLSIL.

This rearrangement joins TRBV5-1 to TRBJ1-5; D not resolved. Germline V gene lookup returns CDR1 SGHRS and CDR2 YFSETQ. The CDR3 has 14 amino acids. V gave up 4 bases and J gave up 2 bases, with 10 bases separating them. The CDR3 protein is CASSPDVRNQPQHF. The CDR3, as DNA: TGCGCCAGCAGCCCGGACGTACGCAATCAGCCCCAGCATTTT.

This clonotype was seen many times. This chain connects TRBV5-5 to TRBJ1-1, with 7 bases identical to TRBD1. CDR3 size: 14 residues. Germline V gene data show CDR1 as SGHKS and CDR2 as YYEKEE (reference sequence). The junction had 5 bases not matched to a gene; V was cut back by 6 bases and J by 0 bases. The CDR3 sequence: CASKAGGVNTEAFF. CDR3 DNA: TGTGCCAGCAAGGCAGGGGGAGTGAACACTGAAGCTTTCTTT.

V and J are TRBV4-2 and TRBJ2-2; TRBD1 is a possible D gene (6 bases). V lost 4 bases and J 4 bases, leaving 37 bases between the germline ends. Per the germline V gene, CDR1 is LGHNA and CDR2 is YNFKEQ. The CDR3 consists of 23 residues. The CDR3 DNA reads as TGTGCCAGCAGCCTGCGTTTCCCGGGACACCGATACCTCTTGATGGGGGTCACCGGGGAGCTGTTTTTT. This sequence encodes CASSLRFPGHRYLLMGVTGELFF.

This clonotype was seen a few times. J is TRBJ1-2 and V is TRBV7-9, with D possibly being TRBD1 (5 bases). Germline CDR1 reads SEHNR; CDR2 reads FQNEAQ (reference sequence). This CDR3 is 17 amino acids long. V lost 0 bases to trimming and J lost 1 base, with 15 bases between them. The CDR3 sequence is CASSLALTKTDNYGYTF. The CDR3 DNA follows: TGTGCCAGCAGCTTAGCGCTAACTAAGACAGATAACTATGGCTACACCTTC.

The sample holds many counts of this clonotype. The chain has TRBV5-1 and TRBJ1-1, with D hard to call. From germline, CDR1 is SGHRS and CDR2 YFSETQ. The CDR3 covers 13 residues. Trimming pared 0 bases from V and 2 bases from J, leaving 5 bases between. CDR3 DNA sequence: TGCGCCAGCAGCTTGGAAAGTAACACTGAAGCTTTCTTT. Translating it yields CASSLESNTEAFF.

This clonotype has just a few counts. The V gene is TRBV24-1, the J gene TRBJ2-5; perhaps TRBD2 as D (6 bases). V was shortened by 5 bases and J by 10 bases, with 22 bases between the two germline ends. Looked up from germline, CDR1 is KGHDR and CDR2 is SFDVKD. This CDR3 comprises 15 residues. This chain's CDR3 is CATSARDGGPRDQYF. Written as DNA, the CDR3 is TGTGCCACCAGTGCCCGGGACGGGGGACCAAGAGACCAGTACTTC.

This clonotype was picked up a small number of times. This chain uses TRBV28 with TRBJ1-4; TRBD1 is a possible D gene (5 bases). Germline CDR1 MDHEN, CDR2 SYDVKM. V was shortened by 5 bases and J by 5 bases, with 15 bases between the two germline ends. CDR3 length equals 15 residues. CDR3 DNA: TGTGCCAGCAGTGGGGCGACAAATAGCAATGAAAAACTGTTTTTT. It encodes CASSGATNSNEKLFF.

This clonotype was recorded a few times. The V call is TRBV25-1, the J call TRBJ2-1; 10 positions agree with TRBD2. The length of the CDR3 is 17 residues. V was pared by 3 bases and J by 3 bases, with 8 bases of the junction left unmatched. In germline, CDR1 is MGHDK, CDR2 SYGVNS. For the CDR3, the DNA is TGTGCCAGCAGTGAGACCCCCAGGACTAGCGGCTACAATGAGCAGTTCTTC. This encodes CASSETPRTSGYNEQFF.

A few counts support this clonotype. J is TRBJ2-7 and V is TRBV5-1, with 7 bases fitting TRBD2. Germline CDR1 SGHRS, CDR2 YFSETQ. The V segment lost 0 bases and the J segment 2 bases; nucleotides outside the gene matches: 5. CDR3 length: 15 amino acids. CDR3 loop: CASSLGASGTYEQYF. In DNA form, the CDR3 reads TGCGCCAGCAGCTTGGGGGCTAGCGGCACCTACGAGCAGTACTTC.

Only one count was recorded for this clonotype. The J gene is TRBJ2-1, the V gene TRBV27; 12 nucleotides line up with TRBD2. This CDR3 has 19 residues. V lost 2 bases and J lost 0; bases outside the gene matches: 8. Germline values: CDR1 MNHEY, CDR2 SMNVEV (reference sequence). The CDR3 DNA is TGTGCCAGCAGTTTAAGGCCTAGCGGGAGGGTTAGCTCCTACAATGAGCAGTTCTTC. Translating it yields CASSLRPSGRVSSYNEQFF.

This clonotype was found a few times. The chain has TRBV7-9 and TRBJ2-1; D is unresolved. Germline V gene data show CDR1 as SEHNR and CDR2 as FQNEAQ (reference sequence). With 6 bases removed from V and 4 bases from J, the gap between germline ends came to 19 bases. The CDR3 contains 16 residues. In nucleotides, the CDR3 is TGTGCCAGCAGACCGGGCCCCGTCGCACTATACAATGAGCAGTTCTTC. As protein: CASRPGPVALYNEQFF.

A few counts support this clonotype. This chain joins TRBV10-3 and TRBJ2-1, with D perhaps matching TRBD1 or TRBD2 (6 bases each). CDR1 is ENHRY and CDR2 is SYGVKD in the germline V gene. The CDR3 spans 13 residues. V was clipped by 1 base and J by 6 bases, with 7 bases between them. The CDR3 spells CAISEWGANEQFF. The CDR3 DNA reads TGTGCCATCAGTGAGTGGGGGGCCAATGAGCAGTTCTTC.